A single sample gave rise to the 14 T cell receptor beta chains below, sequenced in a study of T cells in Graves' hyperthyroidism and ophthalmopathy. Regions amplified from RNA transcripts were the TCR beta CDR3 regions. HTBI primers drove first-round RT-PCR of the TCR CDR3. TCRdb itself ran the multiplex PCR reads through MiXCR, one entry per CDR3 protein. The data contain 450,000 to 600,000 distinct CDR3 sequences, 20% of them singletons. The sequenced material came from blood. The receptor source for this set is a man aged 40-49 years with Graves' ophthalmopathy.

The chain has TRBV20-1 and TRBJ1-1; TRBD1 is a possible D gene (5 bases). Germline values: CDR1 DFQATT, CDR2 SNEGSKA (reference sequence). The CDR3 runs 14 residues. Trimming stripped 5 bases from V and 1 base from J, with 14 bases between. The CDR3 here is CSADRQFGNTEAFF. CDR3 nucleotide sequence: TGCAGTGCTGACCGACAGTTTGGGAACACTGAAGCTTTCTTT.

This clonotype appeared a few times. The V call is TRBV7-9, the J call TRBJ2-4, with a possible D match to TRBD2 (5 bases). Between the trimmed V and J ends, which lost 5 bases and 2 bases, there was a span of 13 bases. Germline assignment: CDR1 SEHNR and CDR2 FQNEAQ (reference sequence). This CDR3 region has 15 residues. The DNA of the CDR3 is TGTGCCAGCAGCCCCCCCAGCGGCCCCAAAAACATTCAGTACTTC. Translated, it gives CASSPPSGPKNIQYF. The full variable domain, completed using reference TRBV7-9 and TRBJ2-4, is DTGVSQNPRHKITKRGQNVTFRCDPISEHNRLYWYRQTLGQGPEFLTYFQNEAQLEKSRLLSDRFSAERPKGSFSTLEIQRTEQGDSAMYLCASSPPSGPKNIQYFGAGTRLSVL.

The rearrangement uses TRBV7-3 and TRBJ1-5; the D is unclear. Trimming pared 1 base from V and 0 bases from J, leaving 4 bases between. This CDR3 is 14 amino acids long. In germline, CDR1 is SGHTA, CDR2 FQGTGA. CDR3 residues: CASSLKYSNQPQHF. The CDR3 DNA reads TGTGCCAGCAGCTTAAAGTATAGCAATCAGCCCCAGCATTTT.

This clonotype was seen repeatedly, ten times or more. V usage is TRBV5-1 and J usage is TRBJ2-1; D may be TRBD1 or TRBD2 (5 bases each). The CDR3 totals 15 residues. Trimming cost V 1 base and J 7 bases, with 15 bases left between them. The germline V gene has CDR1 SGHRS and CDR2 YFSETQ. DNA of the CDR3: TGCGCCAGCAGCTTGTTGGGGGAGTTCGGGAATGAGCAGTTCTTC. It yields the protein CASSLLGEFGNEQFF.

This clonotype came up once. This CDR3 is CASSSSTGNTEAFF. The CDR3 DNA follows: TGTGCCAGCAGTTCGTCGACAGGGAACACTGAAGCTTTCTTT. The chain joins TRBV2 to TRBJ1-1, with D possibly being TRBD1 (6 bases). CDR1 and CDR2 from the germline V gene are SNHLY and FYNNEI. The CDR3 covers 14 residues. The V and J ends lost 5 bases and 1 base respectively, with 11 bases between them.

The J gene is TRBJ1-5, the V gene TRBV2, with D hard to call. Per germline, CDR1 SNHLY and CDR2 FYNNEI. The CDR3 loop spans 14 amino acids. Trimming took 4 bases from V and 3 from J, leaving 10 bases between them. CDR3 in DNA: TGTGCCAGCAGTGCGGAATATAACAATCAGCCCCAGCATTTT. Translated, it gives CASSAEYNNQPQHF.

This clonotype was observed a single time. The chain has TRBV9 and TRBJ2-3; TRBD1 is a possible D gene (6 bases). V was shortened by 2 bases and J by 2 bases, with 12 bases between the two germline ends. CDR1 and CDR2 (germline): SGDLS, YYNGEE. The CDR3 length is 15 residues. CDR3 sequence (DNA): TGTGCCAGCAGCGTTGGGGGCCGCCCCACAGATACGCAGTATTTT. Protein product: CASSVGGRPTDTQYF.

At least ten counts were recorded for this clonotype. This sequence joins TRBV11-2 and TRBJ2-1, with a possible D match to TRBD2 (5 bases). Germline CDR1 SGHAT, CDR2 FQNNGV. Trimming removed 4 bases at V and 2 bases at J, with 12 bases between. This CDR3 is 15 amino acids long. In nucleotides, the CDR3 is TGTGCCAGCAGCTCGGACTTCACCACCTACAATGAGCAGTTCTTC. Protein product: CASSSDFTTYNEQFF.

This clonotype has at least ten counts. The rearrangement links TRBV12-5 to TRBJ2-3, with 12 bases lining up with TRBD2. This CDR3 spans 16 amino acids. The V gene end was trimmed by 2 bases and the J gene end by 2 bases; junction bases not matched to a gene: 2. Germline V lookup: CDR1 LGHNT, CDR2 FRNRAP. This CDR3 is CASGLRTSGITDTQYF. The CDR3 DNA reads as TGTGCTAGTGGTTTGCGGACTAGCGGGATCACAGATACGCAGTATTTT.

Only a few counts were recorded for this clonotype. This chain connects TRBV27 to TRBJ2-3; 12 bases line up with TRBD2. V trimming: 5 bases; J trimming: 8 bases; junction bases outside the gene matches: 8. CDR1 MNHEY and CDR2 SMNVEV come from the germline V gene (reference sequence). The CDR3 is 15 residues long. The CDR3 sequence is CASSTTSGGRFTQYF. The CDR3 DNA sequence: TGTGCCAGCAGTACGACTAGCGGGGGTCGGTTTACGCAGTATTTT.

V gene TRBV28 combines with J gene TRBJ2-1; 14 bases map to TRBD2. The V and J ends lost 0 bases and 8 bases, in that order; junction bases with no gene match: 15. From germline, CDR1 is MDHEN and CDR2 SYDVKM. This CDR3 is built from 20 residues. The CDR3 sequence: CASSLWGTGGTSGRGHEQFF. The CDR3 region has the DNA TGTGCCAGCAGTTTATGGGGGACAGGGGGGACTAGCGGGAGAGGGCATGAGCAGTTCTTC.

The table lists this clonotype with a few counts. The V gene is TRBV9, the J gene TRBJ2-1; D call uncertain. Germline CDR1 SGDLS, CDR2 YYNGEE. The CDR3 length is 15 residues. The V end was cut by 0 bases, the J end by 4 bases, with 11 bases between. This CDR3 is CASSVEDSEYNEQFF. DNA of the CDR3: TGTGCCAGCAGCGTAGAGGATTCGGAGTACAATGAGCAGTTCTTC.

This clonotype has a count of ten or more. This chain uses TRBV28 with TRBJ2-7; D is ambiguous. This CDR3 has 11 residues. Germline loops: CDR1 MDHEN, CDR2 SYDVKM. V lost 3 bases and J 7 bases, leaving 7 bases between the germline ends. The CDR3 sequence: CASSFTGEQYF. The CDR3 DNA reads as TGTGCCAGCAGTTTCACCGGGGAGCAGTACTTC.

This clonotype appeared a few times. V is TRBV15 and J is TRBJ2-2, with TRBD1 identical over 7 bases. This CDR3 is built from 14 residues. The junction had 2 bases not matched to a gene; V was cut back by 3 bases and J by 4 bases. Germline CDR1 is LNHNV and CDR2 is YYDKDF (reference sequence). The CDR3 region is CATSRDRPTGELFF. As DNA, the CDR3 is TGTGCCACCAGCAGGGACAGGCCCACCGGGGAGCTGTTTTTT. The full variable domain, with the rest looked up from reference TRBV15 and TRBJ2-2, is DAMVIQNPRYQVTQFGKPVTLSCSQTLNHNVMYWYQQKSSQAPKLLFHYYDKDFNNEADTPDNFQSRRPNTSFCFLDIRSPGLGDTAMYLCATSRDRPTGELFFGEGSRLTVL.